This entry concerns a single TCR beta chain. The data were taken from a study of T cell responses to AZD1222 COVID-19 vaccine. Method: immunoSEQ multiplex PCR; TCRdb's copy keeps in-frame clones and lacks some. The data contain under 150,000 clones, approximately 86% of them singletons. CDR1 is LNHNV, CDR2 YYDKDF, per germline (reference sequence). V was trimmed by 1 base and J by 7 bases, leaving 10 bases between them. CDR3 length: 14 amino acids. The sample in question was peripheral blood, obtained on day 0 of AZD1222 vaccination. The chain uses TRBV15 and TRBJ2-2, with unresolved D. This clonotype was obtained from an adult in good health. In DNA, the CDR3 is TGTGCCACCAGCAGAGGAGGCCATGGCGGGGAGCTGTTTTTT. It encodes CATSRGGHGGELFF.